These T cell receptor beta chains were read from a single sample in a study of blood T cell repertoires in COVID-19. The repertoire was sequenced with immunoSEQ multiplex PCR; TCRdb's copy has only in-frame clones and lacks some. Of around 70,000 clones listed, around 78% are singletons. Material for sequencing was peripheral blood. These receptors all come from a human donor in a cohort sampled during active COVID-19. The CDR3 runs from the conserved cysteine through the conserved F or W. Each record gives: clone size, V gene, D gene, J gene, CDR3 protein, CDR3 DNA. D genes are given only for firm matches. Part of the rows lack a size; the others show once, few, many or a class for expanded clones.

>.|TRBV25-1|.|TRBJ2-3
CASSRDSTFGDTQYF
TGTGCCAGCAGTAGGGACTCAACCTTTGGAGATACGCAGTATTTT
>.|TRBV5-4|TRBD1|TRBJ1-3
CASSLARTGGYTIYF
TGTGCCAGCAGCTTGGCCCGAACAGGGGGCTACACCATATATTTT
>once|TRBV28|.|TRBJ1-2
CASSLTQGWNYGYTF
TGTGCCAGCAGTTTGACCCAGGGGTGGAACTATGGCTACACCTTC
>.|TRBV7-9|TRBD2|TRBJ2-7
CASSKTSGGAAQYF
TGTGCCAGCAGCAAGACTAGCGGGGGGGCCGCGCAGTACTTC
>.|TRBV5-6|.|TRBJ2-1
CASRLTGSDYNEQFF
TGTGCCAGCAGACTAACGGGTAGCGACTACAATGAGCAGTTCTTC
>.|TRBV16|TRBD1|TRBJ1-2
CASSQSPGQGTNYGYTF
TGTGCCAGCAGCCAATCCCCCGGACAGGGCACTAACTATGGCTACACCTTC
>once|TRBV29-1|.|TRBJ1-1
CVATGGNTEAFF
TGCGTCGCTACCGGGGGGAACACTGAAGCTTTCTTT
>.|TRBV5-8|.|TRBJ2-1
CASSRRLSYNEQFF
TGTGCCAGCAGCCGTCGACTATCTTACAATGAGCAGTTCTTC
>.|TRBV4-1|.|TRBJ2-1
CASSHALAAYNEQFF
TGCGCCAGCAGCCACGCGCTAGCCGCCTACAATGAGCAGTTCTTC
>once|TRBV30|.|TRBJ2-3
CAWTLPSTDTQYF
TGTGCCTGGACCCTCCCGAGCACAGATACGCAGTATTTT
>.|TRBV15|.|TRBJ2-7
CATSRGGALYEQYF
TGTGCCACCAGCAGAGGTGGGGCCCTCTACGAGCAGTACTTC
>.|TRBV3-1/TRBV3-2|.|TRBJ1-1
CASSRRTGTEAFF
TGTGCCAGCAGCCGAAGGACTGGCACTGAAGCTTTCTTT
>once|TRBV10-3|.|TRBJ1-1
CASKPGAAKNTEAFF
TGTGCCTCAAAACCAGGGGCGGCGAAGAACACTGAAGCTTTCTTT
>many|TRBV7-8|TRBD1|TRBJ1-5
CASSSNNRGLSNQPQHF
TGTGCCAGCAGCTCGAACAACAGGGGGTTAAGCAATCAGCCCCAGCATTTT
>.|TRBV6-6|TRBD1|TRBJ2-7
CASGGQGVYEQYF
TGTGCCAGCGGTGGACAGGGTGTCTACGAGCAGTACTTC
>.|TRBV13|.|TRBJ2-7
CASSLSPGDPF
TGTGCCAGCAGCTTAAGTCCCGGTGATCCTTTC
>once|TRBV28|TRBD2|TRBJ2-6
CASSFLGTSGRTGANVLTF
TGTGCCAGCAGTTTTCTCGGGACTAGCGGGAGGACAGGGGCCAACGTCCTGACTTTC
>.|TRBV30|.|TRBJ2-3
CAWSVPGRVGDTQYF
TGTGCCTGGAGTGTGCCCGGGCGGGTTGGAGATACGCAGTATTTT
>.|TRBV6-1|TRBD1|TRBJ1-1
CASSDEAGGRGTEAFF
TGTGCCAGCAGTGACGAGGCAGGGGGCCGGGGGACTGAAGCTTTCTTT
>once|TRBV12-3/TRBV12-4|TRBD1|TRBJ1-1
CASSFTGEKAFF
TGTGCCAGCAGTTTCACAGGGGAAAAAGCTTTCTTT
>.|TRBV5-5|TRBD2|TRBJ2-7
CASSFRAGVNSYEQYF
TGTGCCAGCAGCTTCCGGGCGGGAGTGAACTCCTACGAGCAGTACTTC
>.|TRBV23-1|TRBD1|TRBJ2-7
CASSQDRGRKREKGTYEQYF
TGCGCCAGCAGCCAGGACAGGGGGCGCAAGCGGGAGAAAGGGACGTACGAGCAGTACTTC
>.|TRBV5-4|.|TRBJ1-3
CASSLAGDGNTIYF
TGTGCCAGCAGCCTGGCAGGGGACGGAAACACCATATATTTT
>.|TRBV7-2|.|TRBJ1-1
CASGRGGYTEAFF
TGTGCCAGCGGCCGGGGAGGATATACTGAAGCTTTCTTT
>.|TRBV30|TRBD1|TRBJ2-3
CACGTGDRGTQYF
TGTGCCTGCGGGACAGGGGATAGAGGGACGCAGTATTTT
>.|TRBV7-2|.|TRBJ2-5
CASSGVIETQYF
TGTGCCAGCAGCGGAGTGATAGAGACCCAGTACTTC
>.|TRBV6-4|TRBD1|TRBJ1-2
CASIKDRGGYTF
TGTGCCAGCATCAAAGACAGGGGAGGCTACACCTTC
>few|TRBV19|.|TRBJ1-1
CASSSGLPNTEAFF
TGTGCCAGTAGTTCGGGACTCCCGAACACTGAAGCTTTCTTT
>.|TRBV5-1|TRBD1|TRBJ1-4
CASSGGQGAANEKLFF
TGCGCCAGCAGCGGGGGACAGGGGGCTGCTAATGAAAAACTGTTTTTT
>few|TRBV5-4|.|TRBJ2-1
CASGSESSYNEQFF
TGTGCCAGCGGTAGCGAGAGCTCCTACAATGAGCAGTTCTTC